The clone carrying this T cell receptor (beta chain) is medium-sized (0.01 to 0.1%) in the sample. Its antigen is as yet unknown. Germline V gives CDR1 LNHDA, CDR2 SQIVND (reference sequence). V lost 6 bases and J lost 4, with 18 bases in between. The CDR3 spans 15 residues. A unique molecular identifier was attached to every TCR cDNA molecule. TCRdb reprocessed the 5' RACE reads via MiXCR and lists one record per CDR3 protein. The sample holds around 12,000 distinct CDR3 sequences; around 3.2% are singletons and the top ten take 15% to 20%. These data come from a study of spatial heterogeneity in lung cancer. Study results and caveats: Expanded alpha and beta TCR counts within tumors tracked tumor mutation counts.

Noted time point: sample taken at primary tumor resection. Unsorted whole RNA of tumor, nontumor lung or frozen PBMC was sequenced. The chain links TRBV19 to TRBJ1-1; possibly TRBD1 for D (6 bases). This sample comprised lung tumor tissue, obtained at surgery. This sequence originates from a male donor with early-stage non-small cell lung cancer. CDR3 nucleotide sequence: TGTGCCAGTAGACCAATGGACAGATCCTTCACTGAAGCTTTCTTT. The encoded protein is CASRPMDRSFTEAFF.